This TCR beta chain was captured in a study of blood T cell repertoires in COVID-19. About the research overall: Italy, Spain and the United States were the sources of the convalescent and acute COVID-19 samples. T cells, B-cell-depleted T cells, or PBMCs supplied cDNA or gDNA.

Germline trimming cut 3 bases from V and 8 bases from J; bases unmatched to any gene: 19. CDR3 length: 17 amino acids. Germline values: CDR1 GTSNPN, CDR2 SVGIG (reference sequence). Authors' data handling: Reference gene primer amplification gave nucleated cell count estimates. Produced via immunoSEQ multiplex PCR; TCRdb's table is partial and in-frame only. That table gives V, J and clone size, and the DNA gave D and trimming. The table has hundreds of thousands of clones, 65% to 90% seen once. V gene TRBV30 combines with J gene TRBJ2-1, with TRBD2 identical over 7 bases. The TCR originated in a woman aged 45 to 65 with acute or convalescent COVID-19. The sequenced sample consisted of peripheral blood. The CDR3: CAWRKLGGGGTYDEQFF. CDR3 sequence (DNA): TGTGCCTGGAGAAAATTAGGCGGGGGAGGGACGTACGATGAGCAGTTCTTC.